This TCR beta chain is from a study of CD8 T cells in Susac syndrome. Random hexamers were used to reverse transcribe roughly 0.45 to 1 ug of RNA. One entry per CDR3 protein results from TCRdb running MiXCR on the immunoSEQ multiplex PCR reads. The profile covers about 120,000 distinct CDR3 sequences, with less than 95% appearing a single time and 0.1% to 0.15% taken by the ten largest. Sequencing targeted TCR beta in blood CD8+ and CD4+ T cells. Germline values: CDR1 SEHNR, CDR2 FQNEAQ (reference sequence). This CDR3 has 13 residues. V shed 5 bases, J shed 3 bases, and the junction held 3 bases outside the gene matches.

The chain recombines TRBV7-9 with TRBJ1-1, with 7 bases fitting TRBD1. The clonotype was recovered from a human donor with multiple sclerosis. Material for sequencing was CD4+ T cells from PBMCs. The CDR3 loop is CASSARGDTEAFF. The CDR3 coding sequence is TGTGCCAGCAGCGCCAGGGGGGACACTGAAGCTTTCTTT.